The next 2 T cell receptor beta chains were all read from a single sample in a study of beta chain features in type 1 diabetes. cDNA synthesis used the whole RNA isolate, giving expressed TCRB sequences. This table comes from immunoSEQ multiplex PCR, and its TCRdb copy is limited to in-frame clones, with some not included. The table lists roughly 450,000 clones, about an eighth of them singletons. Sequencing used naive CD4+ T cells from blood. Receptor source: a woman younger than 35 in good health.

This clone has only a few counts. CDR3 nucleotides: TGTGCCAGCAGCCAAGGGACTTATTCACCCCTCCACTTT. Translation gives CASSQGTYSPLHF. This chain joins TRBV14 and TRBJ1-6; D uncertain. This CDR3 has 13 residues. The germline gives CDR1 SGHDN, CDR2 FVKESK. V shed 1 base and J shed 8 bases, with 6 bases lying between them.

The chain carries TRBV29-1 and TRBJ2-5; D not resolved. Germline CDR1 is SQVTM and CDR2 is ANQGSEA. Trimming left V 4 bases short and J 4 bases short, with 10 bases between. The CDR3 runs to 12 residues. The CDR3 spells CSVAVLGETQYF. The CDR3 DNA sequence: TGCAGCGTTGCAGTCTTGGGAGAGACCCAGTACTTC.